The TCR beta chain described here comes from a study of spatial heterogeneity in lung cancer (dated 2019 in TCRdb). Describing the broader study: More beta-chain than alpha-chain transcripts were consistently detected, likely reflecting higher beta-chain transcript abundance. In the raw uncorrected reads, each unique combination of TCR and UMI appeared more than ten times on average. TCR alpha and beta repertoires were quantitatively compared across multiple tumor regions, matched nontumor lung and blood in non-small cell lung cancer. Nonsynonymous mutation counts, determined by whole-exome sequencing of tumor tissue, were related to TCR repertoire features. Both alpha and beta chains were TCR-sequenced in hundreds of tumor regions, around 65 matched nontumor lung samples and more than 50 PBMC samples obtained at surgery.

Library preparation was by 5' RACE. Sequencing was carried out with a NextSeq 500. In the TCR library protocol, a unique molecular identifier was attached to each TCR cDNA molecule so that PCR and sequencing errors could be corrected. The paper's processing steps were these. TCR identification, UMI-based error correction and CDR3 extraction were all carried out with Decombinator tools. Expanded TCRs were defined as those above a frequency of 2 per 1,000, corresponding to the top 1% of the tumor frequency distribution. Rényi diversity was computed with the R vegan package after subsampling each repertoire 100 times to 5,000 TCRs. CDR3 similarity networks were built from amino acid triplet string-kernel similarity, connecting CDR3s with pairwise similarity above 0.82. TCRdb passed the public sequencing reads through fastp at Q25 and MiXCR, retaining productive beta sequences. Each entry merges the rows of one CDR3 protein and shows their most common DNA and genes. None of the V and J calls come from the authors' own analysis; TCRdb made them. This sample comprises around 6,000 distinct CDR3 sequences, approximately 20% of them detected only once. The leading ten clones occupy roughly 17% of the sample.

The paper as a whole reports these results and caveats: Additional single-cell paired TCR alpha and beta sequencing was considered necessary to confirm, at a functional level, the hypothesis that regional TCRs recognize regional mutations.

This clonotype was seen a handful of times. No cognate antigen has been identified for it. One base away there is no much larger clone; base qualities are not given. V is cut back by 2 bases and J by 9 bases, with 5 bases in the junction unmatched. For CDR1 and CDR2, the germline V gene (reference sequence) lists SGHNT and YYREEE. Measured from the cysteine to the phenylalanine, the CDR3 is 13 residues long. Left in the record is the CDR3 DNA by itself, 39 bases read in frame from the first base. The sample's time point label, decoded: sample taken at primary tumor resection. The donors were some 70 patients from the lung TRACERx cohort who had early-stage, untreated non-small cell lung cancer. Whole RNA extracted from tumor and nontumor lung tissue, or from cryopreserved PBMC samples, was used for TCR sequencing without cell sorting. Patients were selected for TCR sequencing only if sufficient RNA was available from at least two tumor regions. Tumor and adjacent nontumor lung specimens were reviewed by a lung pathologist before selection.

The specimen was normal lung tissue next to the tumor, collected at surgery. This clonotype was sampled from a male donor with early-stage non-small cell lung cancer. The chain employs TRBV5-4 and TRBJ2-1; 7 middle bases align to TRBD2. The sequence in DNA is TGTGCCAGCAGCTTCGGCGGGAGTCTTGAGCAGTTCTTC. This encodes CASSFGGSLEQFF.